This TCR beta chain was obtained from a study of ipilimumab plus nivolumab after autologous stem cell transplantation. Looking at the study overall: A median of 8 nivolumab and 5 ipilimumab doses were given.

Dosing: nivolumab 3 mg/kg IV, weeks 1, 4, 7, 10, then every two weeks to week 26. Germline CDR1 reads MNHEY; CDR2 reads SVGAGI. This CDR3 comprises 13 residues. V lost 5 bases and J 2 bases, leaving 9 bases between the germline ends. Sequenced by immunoSEQ multiplex PCR; TCRdb stores in-frame clones only, minus some. Here the sample spans 16,000 or so clones, about three quarters being singletons. The chain links TRBV6-5 to TRBJ1-2; tentative D call: TRBD1 (5 bases). Specimen: PBMCs, collected in a trial of ipilimumab plus nivolumab as post-transplant consolidation. The TCR was taken from a male donor with diffuse large B-cell lymphoma. The CDR3 DNA follows: TGTGCCAGCAGTGGGTGGGGGAACTATGGCTACACCTTC. It translates to CASSGWGNYGYTF.